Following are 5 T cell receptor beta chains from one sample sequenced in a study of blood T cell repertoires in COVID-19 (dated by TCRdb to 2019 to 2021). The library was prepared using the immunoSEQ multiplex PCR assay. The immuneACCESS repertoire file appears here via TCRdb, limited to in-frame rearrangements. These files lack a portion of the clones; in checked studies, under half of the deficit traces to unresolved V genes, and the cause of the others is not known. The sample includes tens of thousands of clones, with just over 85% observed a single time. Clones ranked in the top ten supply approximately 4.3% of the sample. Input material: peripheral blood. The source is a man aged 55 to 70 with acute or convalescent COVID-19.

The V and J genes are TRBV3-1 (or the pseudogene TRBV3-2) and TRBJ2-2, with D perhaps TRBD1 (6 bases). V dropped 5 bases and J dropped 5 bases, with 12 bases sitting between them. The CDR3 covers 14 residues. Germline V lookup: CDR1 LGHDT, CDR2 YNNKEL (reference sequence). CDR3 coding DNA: TGTGCCAGCAGCGAATGGGGGCAAACCGGGGAGCTGTTTTTT. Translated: CASSEWGQTGELFF.

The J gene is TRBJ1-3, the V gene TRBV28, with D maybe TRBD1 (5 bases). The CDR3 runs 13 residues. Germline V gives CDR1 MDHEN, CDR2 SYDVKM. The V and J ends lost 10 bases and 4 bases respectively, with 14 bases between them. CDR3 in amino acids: CATKGVAGNTIYF. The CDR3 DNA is TGTGCCACCAAAGGGGTGGCAGGAAACACCATATATTTT. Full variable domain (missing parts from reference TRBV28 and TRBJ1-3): DVKVTQSSRYLVKRTGEKVFLECVQDMDHENMFWYRQDPGLGLRLIYFSYDVKMKEKGDIPEGYSVSREKKERFSLILESASTNQTSMYLCATKGVAGNTIYFGEGSWLTVV.

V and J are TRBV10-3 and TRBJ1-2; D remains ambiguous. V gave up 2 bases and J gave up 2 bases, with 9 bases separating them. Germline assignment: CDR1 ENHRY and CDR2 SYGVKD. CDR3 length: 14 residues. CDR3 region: CAISEAGRNYGYTF. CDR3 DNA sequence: TGTGCCATCAGTGAGGCAGGCCGGAACTATGGCTACACCTTC.

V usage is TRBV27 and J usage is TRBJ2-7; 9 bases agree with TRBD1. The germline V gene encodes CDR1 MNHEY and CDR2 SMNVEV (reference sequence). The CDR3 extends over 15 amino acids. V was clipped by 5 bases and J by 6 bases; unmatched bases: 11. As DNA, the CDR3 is TGTGCCAGCAGTACTCGGGACAGGGCTATTCTCGAGCAGTACTTC. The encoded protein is CASSTRDRAILEQYF.

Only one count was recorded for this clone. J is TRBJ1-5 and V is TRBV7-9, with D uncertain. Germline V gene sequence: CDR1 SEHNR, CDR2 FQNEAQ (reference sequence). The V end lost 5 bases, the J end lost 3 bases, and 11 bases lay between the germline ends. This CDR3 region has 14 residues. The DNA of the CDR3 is TGTGCCAGCAGCCTCCCGGGAACCAATCAGCCCCAGCATTTT. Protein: CASSLPGTNQPQHF. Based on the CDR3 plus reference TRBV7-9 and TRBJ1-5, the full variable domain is DTGVSQNPRHKITKRGQNVTFRCDPISEHNRLYWYRQTLGQGPEFLTYFQNEAQLEKSRLLSDRFSAERPKGSFSTLEIQRTEQGDSAMYLCASSLPGTNQPQHFGDGTRLSIL.